This T cell receptor (beta chain) was retrieved from a study of beta chain features in type 1 diabetes. Turning to the study itself: In age, gender and cell yields, patients were similar to healthy donors.

Of the isolated RNA, all was reverse transcribed, and so the sequenced material was expressed TCRB transcripts. Sequenced naive, central memory and regulatory T cell samples produced an average of around 3.5 million reads. The table came from immunoSEQ multiplex PCR; TCRdb's copy has only in-frame clones and leaves some out. The data show roughly 50,000 clones, less than 55% seen once. Broader study findings: It was among patients, rather than healthy donors, that naive, central memory and Treg TCRB repertoires appeared more similar. All four CD4+ subsets from Type 1 diabetes patients carried moderately but significantly shorter TCRB CDR3s.

Germline CDR1 and CDR2: LGHNA and YSLEER. With 4 bases clipped from V and 0 bases from J, the junction kept 9 bases outside the gene matches. The CDR3 contains 16 residues. Stem cell-like memory, regulatory, central memory and naive CD4+ cells were sorted via CD45RO/CCR7/CD25/CD127/CD95/CD27. As regards this clone: The antigen is unknown.

The genes are TRBV4-3 and TRBJ2-7, with 7 nucleotides matching TRBD2. The sequence came from a man aged 30 to 39 with type 1 diabetes. The sample was Tregs from blood. The CDR3 DNA is TGCGCCAGCAGCCTTCGACTAGCCGAAGGCTCCTACGAGCAGTACTTC. Its translation: CASSLRLAEGSYEQYF.